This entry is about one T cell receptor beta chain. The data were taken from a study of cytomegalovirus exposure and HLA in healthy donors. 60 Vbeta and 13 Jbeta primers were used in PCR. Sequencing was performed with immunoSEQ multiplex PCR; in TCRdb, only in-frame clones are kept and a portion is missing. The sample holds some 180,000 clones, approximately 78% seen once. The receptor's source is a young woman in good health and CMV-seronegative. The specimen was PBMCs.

Here the CDR3 reads CASSLAGREGPWGDTQYF. For the CDR3, the DNA is TGTGCCAGCAGCTTGGCAGGACGGGAGGGCCCGTGGGGAGATACGCAGTATTTT. The V gene is TRBV5-4, the J gene TRBJ2-3, with TRBD2 matching 8 bases. V lost 0 bases to trimming and J lost 5 bases; unmatched junction nucleotides: 14. The CDR3 has 18 residues. The V gene's germline CDR1 is SGHNT and CDR2 YYREEE (reference sequence).